Below, 29 T cell receptor beta chains from the same sample are listed, as sequenced in a study of cytomegalovirus exposure and HLA in healthy donors. It was with 60 Vbeta and 13 Jbeta primers that the PCR ran. Sequencing used immunoSEQ multiplex PCR; TCRdb keeps in-frame clones, though not all of them. The sample has approximately 200,000 clones, 70% to 85% seen once. The sample comprised PBMCs. These receptors originate from a boy aged 2-15 years in good health and CMV-seronegative.

The J gene is TRBJ1-2, the V gene TRBV30; 7 bases agree with TRBD1. Per germline, CDR1 GTSNPN and CDR2 SVGIG (reference sequence). This CDR3 is 12 amino acids long. V was pared by 7 bases and J by 4 bases, with 6 bases of the junction left unmatched. This CDR3 reads CAFGDRPYGYTF. CDR3 sequence (DNA): TGTGCCTTCGGGGACAGACCCTATGGCTACACCTTC.

This clone was found a few times. CDR3 nucleotides: TGTGCCAGCAGCCTACCACAAGAGACCCAGTACTTC. Residues: CASSLPQETQYF. J is TRBJ2-5 and V is TRBV13, with no clear D. This CDR3 spans 12 amino acids. Trimming stripped 5 bases from V and 2 bases from J, with 6 bases between. Germline V gene sequence: CDR1 PRHDT, CDR2 FYEKMQ (reference sequence).

This clone was detected only once. This chain links TRBV20-1 with TRBJ1-2; D ambiguous. Trimming cost V 4 bases and J 9 bases, with 12 bases left between them. The germline gives CDR1 DFQATT, CDR2 SNEGSKA (reference sequence). This CDR3 comprises 11 residues. The CDR3 sequence: CSATRVRSYTF. CDR3 coding DNA: TGCAGTGCTACGAGGGTTAGGAGCTACACCTTC.

CDR3 coding DNA: TGTGCCAGCAGCCCAGGACAGGGGAGAGCTTTCTTT. Residues: CASSPGQGRAFF. The chain has TRBV9 and TRBJ1-1; 9 bases agree with TRBD1. V lost 4 bases and J lost 10; bases outside the gene matches: 5. CDR1 and CDR2 from the germline V gene are SGDLS and YYNGEE. This CDR3 region has 12 residues.

In its sample, this clone was seen a few times. The chain recombines TRBV5-4 with TRBJ2-1; D possibly corresponds to TRBD1 (7 bases). This CDR3 contains 13 residues. Germline CDR1 is SGHNT and CDR2 is YYREEE (reference sequence). V lost 6 bases and J lost 7, with 14 bases in between. The CDR3 loop is CASNLPGGNEQFF. In nucleotides, the CDR3 is TGTGCCAGCAACCTTCCAGGGGGGAATGAGCAGTTCTTC.

This chain uses TRBV21-1 with TRBJ2-1; the D segment call TRBD1 is taken from the table without a DNA check. TRBV21-1 is shown as a pseudogene. This CDR3 is 21 amino acids long. The DNA of the CDR3 is TGTGCCAGCAGCAACCGGGCGGGACAGGGAAAAGCAGTCCCCTTTTACAATGAGCAGTTCTTC. Amino acid sequence: CASSNRAGQGKAVPFYNEQFF.

V is TRBV7-2 and J is TRBJ2-1, with D maybe TRBD2 (6 bases). The germline V and J ends were trimmed by 4 bases and 0 bases, with 13 bases remaining between them. From germline, CDR1 is SGHTA and CDR2 FQGNSA. This CDR3 spans 16 amino acids. In DNA, the CDR3 is TGTGCCAGCAGCTCCCCCCCCGGGGGCTCCTACAATGAGCAGTTCTTC. Translated, it gives CASSSPPGGSYNEQFF.

Points on this clone: The sample contains more than one DNA sequence encoding this CDR3. The V call is TRBV29-1, the J call TRBJ1-1, with D possibly matching TRBD1 (5 bases). Germline lookup yields CDR1 SQVTM and CDR2 ANQGSEA. V was cut by 4 bases and J by 0 bases, with 9 bases left in between. This CDR3 is 13 amino acids long. Written as DNA, the CDR3 is TGCAGCGTTGCAGGGCTCTTGAACACTGAAGCTTTCTTT. This gives the protein CSVAGLLNTEAFF.

V usage is TRBV10-3 and J usage is TRBJ2-7; a possible D gene is TRBD2 (6 bases). The length of the CDR3 is 11 residues. With 10 bases removed from V and 3 bases from J, the gap between germline ends came to 10 bases. CDR1 ENHRY and CDR2 SYGVKD come from the germline V gene. The CDR3, as DNA: TGTGCCAGCGGGGCCCTCTACGAGCAGTACTTC. It yields the protein CASGALYEQYF.

V gene TRBV5-5 combines with J gene TRBJ2-7, with TRBD1 matching 9 bases. Germline-derived CDR1 and CDR2 are SGHKS and YYEKEE (reference sequence). The CDR3 sequence is 14 residues long. J lost 4 bases, V lost 2 bases, and 4 bases had no gene match. The CDR3 spells CASSFGTGSYEQYF. CDR3 coding DNA: TGTGCCAGCAGCTTCGGGACAGGGTCTTACGAGCAGTACTTC.

V usage is TRBV9 and J usage is TRBJ2-3; 9 bases align to TRBD2. Germline-derived CDR1 and CDR2 are SGDLS and YYNGEE. This CDR3 contains 16 residues. J was trimmed by 2 bases and V by 0 bases; bases with no gene match: 4. The CDR3 loop reads CASSVEAGGSTDTQYF. The CDR3 region has the DNA TGTGCCAGCAGCGTAGAAGCGGGGGGTTCCACAGATACGCAGTATTTT. The full variable domain, rest sourced from reference TRBV9 and TRBJ2-3, is DSGVTQTPKHLITATGQRVTLRCSPRSGDLSVYWYQQSLDQGLQFLIQYYNGEERAKGNILERFSAQQFPDLHSELNLSSLELGDSALYFCASSVEAGGSTDTQYFGPGTRLTVL.

The rearrangement joins TRBV9 to TRBJ1-6, with TRBD1 matching over 8 bases. This CDR3 is 15 amino acids long. The trim removed 3 bases at V and 7 bases at J, leaving 6 bases unmatched. Germline values: CDR1 SGDLS, CDR2 YYNGEE. The CDR3 DNA follows: TGTGCCAGCAGCGGACAGGGGATGCTAAATTCACCCCTCCACTTT. Its translation: CASSGQGMLNSPLHF.

This clone has a handful of counts. This sequence joins TRBV6-1 and TRBJ1-1, with TRBD1 matching over 7 bases. This CDR3 is built from 14 residues. CDR1 is MNHNS and CDR2 is SASEGT in the germline V gene. J gave up 4 bases and V 8 bases, and 10 bases lay outside the gene matches. CDR3 residues: CASSLQGKGTEAFF. The CDR3 DNA is TGTGCCAGCTCATTACAGGGGAAAGGCACTGAAGCTTTCTTT.

The genes are TRBV4-1 and TRBJ2-7; 7 nucleotides agree with TRBD1. The CDR3 totals 15 residues. The V and J ends lost 1 base and 3 bases, in that order; junction bases with no gene match: 6. The V gene's germline CDR1 is MGHRA and CDR2 YSYEKL. CDR3 residues: CASSQARTGDYEQYF. The CDR3 DNA sequence: TGCGCCAGCAGCCAAGCTCGTACAGGGGACTACGAGCAGTACTTC.

CDR3 sequence (DNA): TGTGCCAGCAGCCCCCCGGTAGGGGCGGGGGGGCCCGGAGAGACCCAGTACTTC. This sequence encodes CASSPPVGAGGPGETQYF. V is TRBV9 and J is TRBJ2-5; 9 bases align to TRBD2. J lost 4 bases, V lost 4 bases, and 17 bases had no gene match. The germline gives CDR1 SGDLS, CDR2 YYNGEE. The CDR3 spans 18 residues.

In this sample, this clone turned up once. The sample has other DNA sequences that encode this CDR3 too. J is TRBJ1-1 and V is TRBV5-1, with TRBD1 identical over 7 bases. V dropped 2 bases and J dropped 5; count of bases not matched to a gene: 3. Germline CDR1 reads SGHRS; CDR2 reads YFSETQ. This CDR3 is 13 amino acids long. The CDR3 protein is CASSLPGGTEAFF. The DNA for the CDR3 is TGCGCCAGCAGCTTACCAGGGGGGACTGAAGCTTTCTTT. Drawing the rest from reference TRBV5-1 and TRBJ1-1, the complete variable domain is KAGVTQTPRYLIKTRGQQVTLSCSPISGHRSVSWYQQTPGQGLQFLFEYFSETQRNKGNFPGRFSGRQFSNSRSEMNVSTLELGDSALYLCASSLPGGTEAFFGQGTRLTVV.

The CDR3 loop is CASGLGQGEDEQYF. In nucleotides, the CDR3 is TGTGCTAGTGGTTTGGGACAGGGAGAGGACGAGCAGTACTTC. The chain has TRBV12-5 and TRBJ2-7, with 7 nucleotides matching TRBD1. The CDR3 runs to 14 residues. CDR1 and CDR2 (germline): LGHNT, FRNRAP. V trimming: 1 base; J trimming: 5 bases; junction bases outside the gene matches: 5.

CDR3 sequence (DNA): TGTGCCAGCAGTCTCCGGGACAGGGACTACGAGCAGTACTTC. It specifies CASSLRDRDYEQYF. The chain links TRBV21-1 to TRBJ2-5; TRBD1 was called by the table and not checked on the DNA. The J call is doubtful: the DNA matches TRBJ2-7 better. TRBV21-1 is an annotated pseudogene. The CDR3 extends over 14 amino acids.

The rearrangement links TRBV7-8 to TRBJ2-2, with D maybe TRBD2 (5 bases). With 0 bases removed from V and 4 bases from J, the gap between germline ends came to 9 bases. Germline CDR1 SGHVS, CDR2 FQNEAQ. This CDR3 spans 15 amino acids. CDR3 sequence: CASSLARVLTGELFF. DNA of the CDR3: TGTGCCAGCAGCTTAGCGAGGGTACTCACCGGGGAGCTGTTTTTT.

In DNA, the CDR3 is TGTGCCAGCAGCGGCTGGACTAGCAAAAACGAGCAGTACTTC. It yields the protein CASSGWTSKNEQYF. This chain uses TRBV7-9 with TRBJ2-7; 8 nucleotides line up with TRBD2. The CDR3 has 14 amino acids. With V trimmed by 5 bases and J by 5 bases, 8 bases remained unmatched. Germline V CDR1 and CDR2: SEHNR, FQNEAQ (reference sequence).

The CDR3 coding sequence is TGTGCCAGCAGCCAACCCGACAGGGATCCCGGGGAGCTGTTTTTT. This encodes CASSQPDRDPGELFF. The rearrangement links TRBV7-3 to TRBJ2-2; 7 nucleotides align to TRBD1. Trimming at V came to 5 bases and at J to 6 bases, leaving 9 bases not matched to a gene. Looked up from germline, CDR1 is SGHTA and CDR2 is FQGTGA. The length of the CDR3 is 15 residues.

The chain recombines TRBV29-1 with TRBJ1-1; perhaps TRBD1 as D (5 bases). CDR1 and CDR2 from the germline V gene are SQVTM and ANQGSEA. V gave up 6 bases and J gave up 7 bases, with 21 bases separating them. This CDR3 has 14 amino acids. CDR3 nucleotide sequence: TGCAGCGTCAAACCCGCGGGGGACGAAATTGAAGCTTTCTTT. As protein: CSVKPAGDEIEAFF.

The chain employs TRBV19 and TRBJ1-4; 11 bases line up with TRBD1. There are 17 residues in the CDR3. Germline values: CDR1 LNHDA, CDR2 SQIVND (reference sequence). J was trimmed by 3 bases and V by 3 bases; bases with no gene match: 6. The CDR3 coding sequence is TGTGCCAGTAGTATCCCTGGACAGGGGGCGTCTAATGAAAAACTGTTTTTT. Residues: CASSIPGQGASNEKLFF.

The rearrangement uses TRBV7-2 and TRBJ2-7; TRBD2 matches 7 bases. The CDR3 spans 13 residues. Trimming cost V 0 bases and J 5 bases; bases outside gene matches: 1. Germline V gives CDR1 SGHTA, CDR2 FQGNSA. For the CDR3, the DNA is TGTGCCAGCAGCTTAGCGGGGGGGAACGAGCAGTACTTC. Protein product: CASSLAGGNEQYF.

The chain links TRBV7-9 to TRBJ2-3, with D perhaps matching TRBD2 (6 bases). This CDR3 contains 15 residues. In germline, CDR1 is SEHNR, CDR2 FQNEAQ (reference sequence). V was clipped by 5 bases and J by 4 bases, with 16 bases between them. DNA for the CDR3: TGTGCCAGCAGCACAGGCGGGGTTCGGGCAGATACGCAGTATTTT. Translation: CASSTGGVRADTQYF.

CDR3 amino acids: CATSRDDRVMDEQFF. CDR3 DNA: TGTGCCACCAGCAGAGACGACAGGGTGATGGATGAGCAGTTCTTC. The chain recombines TRBV15 with TRBJ2-1, with TRBD1 matching over 7 bases. Germline V lookup: CDR1 LNHNV, CDR2 YYDKDF (reference sequence). The CDR3 spans 15 residues. The J segment lost 8 bases and the V segment lost 0 bases, leaving 7 bases of the junction unmatched.

The V and J genes are TRBV7-6 and TRBJ2-1, with 8 nucleotides matching TRBD1. V lost 4 bases, J lost 13 bases, and 6 bases stayed unmatched. Germline-derived CDR1 and CDR2 are SGHVS and FNYEAQ. The CDR3 loop spans 12 amino acids. The CDR3 loop reads CASSSDRGEQFF. The CDR3 DNA follows: TGTGCCAGCAGCTCCGACAGGGGTGAACAGTTCTTC. The entire variable domain, with the rest obtained from reference TRBV7-6 and TRBJ2-1, is as follows: GAGVSQSPRYKVTKRGQDVALRCDPISGHVSLYWYRQALGQGPEFLTYFNYEAQQDKSGLPNDRFSAERPEGSISTLTIQRTEQRDSAMYRCASSSDRGEQFFGPGTRLTVL.

J is TRBJ2-7 and V is TRBV6-1; TRBD1 matches at 9 bases. This CDR3 is 14 amino acids long. Trimming at V came to 5 bases and at J to 2 bases, leaving 4 bases not matched to a gene. Germline assignment: CDR1 MNHNS and CDR2 SASEGT. The CDR3 protein is CASSHRGRTYEQYF. DNA for the CDR3: TGTGCCAGCAGTCACAGGGGGCGGACCTACGAGCAGTACTTC.

This clone was seen a handful of times. The chain has TRBV7-3 and TRBJ2-7, with TRBD2 identical over 8 bases. The CDR3 spans 16 residues. Germline-derived CDR1 and CDR2 are SGHTA and FQGTGA. Trimming at V came to 2 bases and at J to 3 bases, leaving 9 bases not matched to a gene. The CDR3 bases are TGTGCCAGCAGCTTAGGCCCAGCGGGGGCCCTCTACGAGCAGTACTTC. Encoded protein: CASSLGPAGALYEQYF.